This record covers a single TCR beta chain. Its antigen is unknown. Per the germline V gene, CDR1 is SGHRS and CDR2 is YFSETQ. V was clipped by 3 bases and J by 3 bases, with 9 bases between them. The CDR3 consists of 13 residues. Every subset's genomic DNA went evenly onto several immunoSEQ plates. Sequencing was performed with immunoSEQ multiplex PCR; in TCRdb, only in-frame clones are kept and a portion is missing. The profile covers 2 million to 2.5 million clones, with 80% to 95% appearing a single time and around 0.4% taken by the ten largest. This sample is drawn from a study of shared clonotypes between healthy human individuals. Study-wide points: The authors sampled blood alone, and tissue repertoires likely differ.

The receptor was derived from a man between 18 and 35 years old in good health. Some clones in this sample may be carry-over from other donors' samples. What was sequenced was naive CD4+ T cells from PBMCs. Subset meaning: CD45RA+ positively selected. This chain links TRBV5-1 with TRBJ1-2; D unclear. The CDR3 here is CASSYSRDYGYTF. As DNA, the CDR3 is TGCGCCAGCAGCTATTCAAGGGACTATGGCTACACCTTC.